This TCR beta chain was found in a study of T cell responses to AZD1222 COVID-19 vaccine. On this clone itself: Its antigen is not identified.

CDR3 length: 15 residues. Losses at the gene ends were 2 bases for V and 4 bases for J; bases not matched to a gene: 4. Looked up from germline, CDR1 is MNHEY and CDR2 is SMNVEV (reference sequence). Study-level points and caveats: The breadth and depth of Spike-specific TCRs increased once two AZD1222 doses had been given. Seropositive status at baseline applied to only 6 or 7 AZD1222 recipients.

Some clones are missing from TCRdb's copy, which holds only in-frame ones; the method was immunoSEQ multiplex PCR. There are about 150,000 clones in the sample; around 92% occur only once, and around 3.5% lies in the top ten. The material sequenced was peripheral blood, taken 28 days after the second AZD1222 dose. The V and J genes are TRBV27 and TRBJ2-2; 7 bases are a match to TRBD2. The source is an adult who received the AZD1222 COVID-19 vaccine. The CDR3 loop is CASSLGLDFTGELFF. CDR3 sequence (DNA): TGTGCCAGCAGTTTAGGACTAGATTTCACCGGGGAGCTGTTTTTT.